Included here is one T cell receptor beta chain sequence, with context. What it recognizes is unknown. TCRdb's copy holds only in-frame clones and misses some; the assay was immunoSEQ multiplex PCR. The sample contains under 200,000 clones, 91% of which appear only once. The source of the sample is a study of cytomegalovirus exposure and HLA in healthy donors. Notes on the study in general: The study listed 164 cytomegalovirus-associated TCR beta chains. A few chains tied to CMV proved CMV antigen-specific in vitro.

The CDR3 covers 16 residues. Trimming at V came to 1 base and at J to 2 bases, leaving 6 bases not matched to a gene. The sequence was collected from a woman younger than 35 in good health and CMV-seropositive. Source material: PBMCs. The V gene is TRBV23-1, the J gene TRBJ2-7; 9 bases match TRBD2. TRBV23-1 is reported as an ORF; its role is uncertain. CDR3 nucleotide sequence: TGCGCCAGCAGTCAATGCGGTAGCGGGGGACCCTACGAGCAGTACTTC. This sequence encodes CASSQCGSGGPYEQYF.